Sequencing of this T cell receptor beta chain was carried out in a study of T cell responses to AZD1222 COVID-19 vaccine. General study points: Recipients of AZD1222 seropositive at baseline numbered only 5 to 7.

Assay used: immunoSEQ multiplex PCR; TCRdb lists only in-frame clones, some missing. Of just under 75,000 clones listed, less than 85% are singletons. This clone was counted a few times. No antigen is known for it. The V and J ends lost 4 bases and 4 bases, in that order; junction bases with no gene match: 10. The CDR3 is 17 amino acids. Germline CDR1 and CDR2: SGHTA and FQGTGA. The source was peripheral blood, collected 28 days after the second AZD1222 dose. The origin of this receptor is an adult who received the AZD1222 COVID-19 vaccine. The chain employs TRBV7-3 and TRBJ2-2, with 9 bases identical to TRBD2. CDR3 nucleotide sequence: TGTGCCAGCAGCTCCTCCTCCTTAGCGGGAGTCACCGGGGAGCTGTTTTTT. Translated: CASSSSSLAGVTGELFF. Drawing the rest from reference TRBV7-3 and TRBJ2-2, the complete variable domain is GAGVSQTPSNKVTEKGKYVELRCDPISGHTALYWYRQSLGQGPEFLIYFQGTGAADDSGLPNDRFFAVRPEGSVSTLKIQRTERGDSAVYLCASSSSSLAGVTGELFFGEGSRLTVL.